This T cell receptor (beta chain) was retrieved from a study of blood T cell repertoires in COVID-19. Study summary: Whether acute or convalescent, the COVID-19 samples came from the United States, Italy and Spain. PBMCs, B-cell-depleted T cells, or T cells were the source of the cDNA or gDNA that made up the material.

With 8 bases removed from V and 4 bases from J, the gap between germline ends came to 12 bases. The CDR3 runs 14 residues. The V gene's germline CDR1 is MNHEY and CDR2 SMNVEV (reference sequence). Original methodology: Amplification of reference gene primers was used by the study to estimate nucleated cell counts. The assay was immunoSEQ multiplex PCR, and TCRdb's table has in-frame clones only and misses some. Clone size and V and J calls were adopted from that table, with D and trimming inferred from the DNA. The sample lists about 53,000 clones, just under 90% seen once, with 3.5% to 4.5% in the top ten.

This clonotype originated in a middle-aged man with acute or convalescent COVID-19. The chain uses TRBV27 and TRBJ2-6, with unresolved D. Sample: peripheral blood. The CDR3 nucleotides are TGTGCCAGCTCCGGTTCTGCAGGGGCCAACGTCCTGACTTTC. This translates into CASSGSAGANVLTF.